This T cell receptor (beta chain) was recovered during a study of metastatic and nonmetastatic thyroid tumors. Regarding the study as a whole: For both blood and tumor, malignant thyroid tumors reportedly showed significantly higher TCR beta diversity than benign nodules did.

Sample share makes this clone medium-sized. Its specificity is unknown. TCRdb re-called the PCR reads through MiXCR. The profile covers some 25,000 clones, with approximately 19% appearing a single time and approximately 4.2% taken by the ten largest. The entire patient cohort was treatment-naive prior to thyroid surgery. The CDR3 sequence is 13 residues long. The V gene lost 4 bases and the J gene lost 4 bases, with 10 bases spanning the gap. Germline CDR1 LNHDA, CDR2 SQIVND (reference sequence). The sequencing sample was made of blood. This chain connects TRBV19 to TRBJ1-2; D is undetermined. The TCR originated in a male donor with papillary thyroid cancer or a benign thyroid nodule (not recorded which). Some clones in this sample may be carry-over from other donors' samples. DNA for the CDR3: TGTGCCAGTAGTACGGGGAGAGCCTATGGCTACACCTTC. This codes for CASSTGRAYGYTF.